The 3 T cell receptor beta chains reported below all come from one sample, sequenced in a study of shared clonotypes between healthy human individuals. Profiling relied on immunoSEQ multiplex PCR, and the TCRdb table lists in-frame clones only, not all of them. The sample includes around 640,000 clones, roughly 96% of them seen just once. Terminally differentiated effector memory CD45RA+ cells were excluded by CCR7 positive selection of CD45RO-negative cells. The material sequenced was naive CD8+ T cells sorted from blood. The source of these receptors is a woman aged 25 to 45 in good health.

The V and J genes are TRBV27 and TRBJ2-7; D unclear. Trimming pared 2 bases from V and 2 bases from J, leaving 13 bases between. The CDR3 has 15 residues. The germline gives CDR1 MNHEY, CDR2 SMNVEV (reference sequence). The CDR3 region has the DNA TGTGCCAGCAGTTTAGTAGGTATAACCGCCTACGAGCAGTACTTC. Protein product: CASSLVGITAYEQYF.

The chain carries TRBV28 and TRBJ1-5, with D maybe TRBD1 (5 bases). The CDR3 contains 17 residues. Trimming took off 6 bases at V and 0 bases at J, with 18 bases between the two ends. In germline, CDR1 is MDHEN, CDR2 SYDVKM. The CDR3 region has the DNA TGTGCCAGCAGGTCCAGGGTGCTAGGTGCTAGCAATCAGCCCCAGCATTTT. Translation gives CASRSRVLGASNQPQHF. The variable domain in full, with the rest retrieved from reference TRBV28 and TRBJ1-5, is DVKVTQSSRYLVKRTGEKVFLECVQDMDHENMFWYRQDPGLGLRLIYFSYDVKMKEKGDIPEGYSVSREKKERFSLILESASTNQTSMYLCASRSRVLGASNQPQHFGDGTRLSIL.

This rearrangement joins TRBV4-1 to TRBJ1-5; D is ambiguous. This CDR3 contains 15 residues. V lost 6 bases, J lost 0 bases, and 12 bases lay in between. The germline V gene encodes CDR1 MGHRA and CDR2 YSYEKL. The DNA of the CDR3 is TGCGCCAGCAGTCTGACGGTGGATAGCAATCAGCCCCAGCATTTT. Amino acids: CASSLTVDSNQPQHF.